The 10 T cell receptor beta chains below all came from one sample that was sequenced in a study of lymphopenia after photon versus proton radiotherapy. Sequencing was performed with immunoSEQ multiplex PCR; in TCRdb, only in-frame clones are kept and a portion is missing. This table has over 25,000 clones, about 80% appearing once. Sequences were derived from peripheral blood, sampled from a patient treated with proton-based radiotherapy. The origin of the receptors is a woman in her 70s with pancreatic cancer.

The table lists this clone with a count of one. The rearrangement joins TRBV28 to TRBJ1-4; no reliable D call. Trimming removed 3 bases at V and 5 bases at J, with 16 bases between. The CDR3 runs 16 residues. Per the germline V gene, CDR1 is MDHEN and CDR2 is SYDVKM. For the CDR3, the DNA is TGTGCCAGCAGTTTTCTCCTCGGACGGTCAAATGAAAAACTGTTTTTT. Translated: CASSFLLGRSNEKLFF. Combining the CDR3 with reference TRBV28 and TRBJ1-4 gives the whole variable domain DVKVTQSSRYLVKRTGEKVFLECVQDMDHENMFWYRQDPGLGLRLIYFSYDVKMKEKGDIPEGYSVSREKKERFSLILESASTNQTSMYLCASSFLLGRSNEKLFFGSGTQLSVL.

The chain uses TRBV11-2 and TRBJ1-1, with D perhaps matching TRBD1 (5 bases). This CDR3 contains 14 residues. The V gene's germline CDR1 is SGHAT and CDR2 FQNNGV. Trimming left V 2 bases short and J 1 base short, with 8 bases between. The chain's CDR3 is CASSLQTGNTEAFF. CDR3 nucleotide sequence: TGTGCCAGCAGCTTACAAACAGGGAACACTGAAGCTTTCTTT.

J is TRBJ1-5 and V is TRBV7-2; D ambiguous. The CDR3 loop spans 13 amino acids. In germline, CDR1 is SGHTA, CDR2 FQGNSA. V dropped 2 bases and J dropped 5 bases, with 7 bases sitting between them. CDR3 sequence reads: CASSLWQDQPQHF. For the CDR3, the DNA is TGTGCCAGCAGCTTATGGCAGGATCAGCCCCAGCATTTT.

A few counts support this clone. The chain combines TRBV28 with TRBJ1-4; TRBD1 aligns across 7 bases. Germline V gene data show CDR1 as MDHEN and CDR2 as SYDVKM. With 4 bases clipped from V and 8 bases from J, the junction kept 10 bases outside the gene matches. This CDR3 has 15 residues. Here the CDR3 reads CASSSSGTVGEKLFF. As DNA, the CDR3 is TGTGCCAGCAGTTCCTCCGGGACAGTGGGGGAAAAACTGTTTTTT.

The gene calls are TRBV29-1 and TRBJ2-1; 8 bases map to TRBD2. Germline V gene sequence: CDR1 SQVTM, CDR2 ANQGSEA. V lost 7 bases and J lost 0; bases outside the gene matches: 8. The CDR3 has 15 residues. The CDR3 reads CSAATSENSYNEQFF. The DNA of the CDR3 is TGCAGCGCCGCGACTAGCGAGAACTCCTACAATGAGCAGTTCTTC.

The chain uses TRBV19 and TRBJ2-1; D gene unclear. The CDR3 consists of 15 residues. V dropped 2 bases and J dropped 1 base, with 9 bases sitting between them. Germline-derived CDR1 and CDR2 are LNHDA and SQIVND (reference sequence). The CDR3 DNA reads TGTGCCAGTAGTATATCCCCAAGGTCCTACAATGAGCAGTTCTTC. It translates to CASSISPRSYNEQFF.

V gene TRBV5-1 combines with J gene TRBJ2-1, with TRBD2 matching 10 bases. Germline V lookup: CDR1 SGHRS, CDR2 YFSETQ. CDR3 size: 17 residues. V trimming: 4 bases; J trimming: 1 base; junction bases outside the gene matches: 8. The CDR3 nucleotides are TGCGCCAGCAGCCCTGGGACTAGCGAGCCGTCCTACAATGAGCAGTTCTTC. Translating gives CASSPGTSEPSYNEQFF. Full variable domain (remainder filled in from reference TRBV5-1 and TRBJ2-1): KAGVTQTPRYLIKTRGQQVTLSCSPISGHRSVSWYQQTPGQGLQFLFEYFSETQRNKGNFPGRFSGRQFSNSRSEMNVSTLELGDSALYLCASSPGTSEPSYNEQFFGPGTRLTVL.

The chain uses TRBV7-9 and TRBJ1-2; D is unclear. V shed 3 bases and J shed 8 bases, with 10 bases lying between them. The length of the CDR3 is 12 residues. Looked up from germline, CDR1 is SEHNR and CDR2 is FQNEAQ (reference sequence). The CDR3, as DNA: TGTGCCAGCAGCTTTAACCGCGGAGGCTACACCTTC. Protein sequence: CASSFNRGGYTF.

The sample holds one count of this clone. The rearrangement joins TRBV30 to TRBJ2-1; 7 bases fit TRBD2. V was pared by 3 bases and J by 6 bases, with 5 bases of the junction left unmatched. Germline lookup yields CDR1 GTSNPN and CDR2 SVGIG (reference sequence). The CDR3 length is 13 residues. In DNA, the CDR3 is TGTGCCTGGAGGGTGATAGCGGGCAATGAGCAGTTCTTC. Translating gives CAWRVIAGNEQFF.

The chain recombines TRBV19 with TRBJ2-5; a weak D match, TRBD2 (6 bases). CDR1 is LNHDA, CDR2 SQIVND, per germline (reference sequence). Trimming removed 7 bases at V and 11 bases at J, with 17 bases between. CDR3 length: 12 amino acids. The CDR3 DNA follows: TGTGCCAGTAATGAAACCCCGCGGGGACAGTACTTC. It yields the protein CASNETPRGQYF.